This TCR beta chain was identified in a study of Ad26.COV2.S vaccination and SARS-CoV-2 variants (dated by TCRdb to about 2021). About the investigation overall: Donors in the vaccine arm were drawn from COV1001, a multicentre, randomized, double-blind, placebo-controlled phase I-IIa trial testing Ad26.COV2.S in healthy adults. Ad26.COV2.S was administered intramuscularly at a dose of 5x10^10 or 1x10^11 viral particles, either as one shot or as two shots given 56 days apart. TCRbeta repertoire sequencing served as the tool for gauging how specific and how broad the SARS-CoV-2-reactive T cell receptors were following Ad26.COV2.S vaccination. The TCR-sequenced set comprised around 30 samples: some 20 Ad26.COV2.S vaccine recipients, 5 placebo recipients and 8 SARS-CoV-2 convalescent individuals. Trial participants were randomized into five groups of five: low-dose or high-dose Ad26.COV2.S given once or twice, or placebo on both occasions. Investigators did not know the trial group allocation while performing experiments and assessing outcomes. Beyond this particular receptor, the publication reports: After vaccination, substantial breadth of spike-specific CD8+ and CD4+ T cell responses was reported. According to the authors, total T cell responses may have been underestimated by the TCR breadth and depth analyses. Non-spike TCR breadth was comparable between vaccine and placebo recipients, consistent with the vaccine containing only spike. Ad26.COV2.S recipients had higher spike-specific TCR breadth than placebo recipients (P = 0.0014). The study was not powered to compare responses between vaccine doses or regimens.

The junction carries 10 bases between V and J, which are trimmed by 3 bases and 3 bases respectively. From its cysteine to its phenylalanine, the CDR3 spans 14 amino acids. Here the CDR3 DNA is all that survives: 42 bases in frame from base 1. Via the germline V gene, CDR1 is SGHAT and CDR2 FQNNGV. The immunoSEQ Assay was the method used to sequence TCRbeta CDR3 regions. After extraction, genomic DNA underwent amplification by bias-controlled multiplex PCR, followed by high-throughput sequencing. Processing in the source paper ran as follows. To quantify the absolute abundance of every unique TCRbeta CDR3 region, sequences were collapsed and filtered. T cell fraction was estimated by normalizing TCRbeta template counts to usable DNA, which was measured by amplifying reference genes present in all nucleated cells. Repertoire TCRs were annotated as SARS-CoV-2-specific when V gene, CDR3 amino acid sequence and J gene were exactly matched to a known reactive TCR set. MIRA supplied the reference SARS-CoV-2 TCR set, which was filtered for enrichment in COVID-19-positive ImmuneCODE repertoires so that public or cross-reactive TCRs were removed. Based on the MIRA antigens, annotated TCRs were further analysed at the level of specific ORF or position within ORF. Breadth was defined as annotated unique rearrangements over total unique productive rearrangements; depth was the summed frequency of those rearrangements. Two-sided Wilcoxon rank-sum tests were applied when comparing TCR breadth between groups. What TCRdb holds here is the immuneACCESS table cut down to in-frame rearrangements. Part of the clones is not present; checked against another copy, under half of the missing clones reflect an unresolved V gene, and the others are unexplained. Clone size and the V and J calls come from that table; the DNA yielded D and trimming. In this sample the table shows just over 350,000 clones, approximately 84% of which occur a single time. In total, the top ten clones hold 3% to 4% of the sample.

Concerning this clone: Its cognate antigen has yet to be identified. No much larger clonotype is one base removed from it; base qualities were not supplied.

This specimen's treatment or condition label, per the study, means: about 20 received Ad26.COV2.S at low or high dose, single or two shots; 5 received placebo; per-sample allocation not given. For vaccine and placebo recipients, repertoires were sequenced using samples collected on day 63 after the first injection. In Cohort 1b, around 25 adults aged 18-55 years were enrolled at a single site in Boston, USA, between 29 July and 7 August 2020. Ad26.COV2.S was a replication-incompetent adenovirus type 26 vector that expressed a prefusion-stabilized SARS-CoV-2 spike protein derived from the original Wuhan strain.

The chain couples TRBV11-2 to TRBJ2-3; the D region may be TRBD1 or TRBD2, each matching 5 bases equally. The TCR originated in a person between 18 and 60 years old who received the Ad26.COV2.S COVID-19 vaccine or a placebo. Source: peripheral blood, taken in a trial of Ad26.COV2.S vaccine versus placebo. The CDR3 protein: CASSFLRETDTQYF. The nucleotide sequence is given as TGTGCCAGCAGCTTCCTCAGGGAGACAGATACGCAGTATTTT.